A single TCR beta chain is shown here with its context. Its antigen remains unidentified. PCR amplification relied on 60 Vbeta primers (plus 13 Jbeta primers). The table came from immunoSEQ multiplex PCR; TCRdb's copy has only in-frame clones and leaves some out. This sample has roughly 200,000 clones, with roughly 8.7% found just once. Nominally healthy donors were sampled, though unrecorded immune exposures were likely. The data derive from a study of cytomegalovirus exposure and HLA in healthy donors. Overall study context: The roughly 120 million unique TCR beta sequences, from roughly 180 million T cells, were found by an earlier analysis. Whole-study results and caveats: Later analysis placed DRB1 highest and HLA-C lowest in TCR association rates, which differed by HLA locus. Within the data, a cluster of highly shared sequence variants was likely a sequencing artifact.

CDR1 and CDR2 (germline): DFQATT, SNEGSKA (reference sequence). The CDR3 contains 11 residues. V was shortened by 3 bases and J by 2 bases, with 4 bases between the two germline ends. This rearrangement joins TRBV20-1 to TRBJ1-2; no definite D call. The sample was PBMCs. The receptor was derived from a woman aged 25 to 39 in good health and CMV-seropositive. In DNA, the CDR3 is TGCAGTGCTAGTCAGAACTATGGCTACACCTTC. Protein product: CSASQNYGYTF.